Below are 13 T cell receptor beta chains sequenced from a single sample in a study of blood T cell repertoires in COVID-19. Data came from immunoSEQ multiplex PCR; TCRdb stores just in-frame clones and leaves some out. The data contain under 250,000 clones, roughly 80% of them singletons. Sample: peripheral blood. Every receptor here comes from a man aged 50 to 59 with active or convalescent COVID-19.

This clone has only one observation. The V call is TRBV7-9, the J call TRBJ2-2; 8 positions agree with TRBD1. The CDR3 is 19 residues long. Germline-derived CDR1 and CDR2 are SEHNR and FQNEAQ (reference sequence). J was trimmed by 2 bases and V by 5 bases; bases with no gene match: 16. The CDR3 DNA is TGTGCCAGCAGCCAGGGGGCAAGTTCCCAGAGATTTAACACCGGGGAGCTGTTTTTT. This sequence encodes CASSQGASSQRFNTGELFF.

The chain joins TRBV13 to TRBJ2-7; possibly TRBD2 for D (6 bases). CDR1 and CDR2 (germline): PRHDT, FYEKMQ (reference sequence). V shed 0 bases and J shed 7 bases, with 13 bases lying between them. The CDR3 length is 14 residues. This chain's CDR3 is CASSLGLRAGEQYF. The CDR3 nucleotides read TGTGCCAGCAGCTTAGGCTTGAGGGCGGGGGAGCAGTACTTC.

This clone was detected a few times. The CDR3 DNA reads TGTCCCCCCAGCCAAGATTGGGGCGGGGGGGCCAGGTCCTACAATGAGCAGTTCTTC. Its protein product is CPPSQDWGGGARSYNEQFF. The V gene is TRBV3-1 (or the pseudogene TRBV3-2), the J gene TRBJ2-1; 9 bases align to TRBD2. CDR1 and CDR2 (germline): LGHDT, YNNKEL (reference sequence). The CDR3 totals 19 residues.

The rearrangement uses TRBV7-2 and TRBJ2-2, with D tentatively TRBD2 (6 bases). Germline V gene sequence: CDR1 SGHTA, CDR2 FQGNSA. V lost 5 bases and J 0 bases, leaving 19 bases between the germline ends. The CDR3 sequence is 18 residues long. The DNA of the CDR3 is TGTGCCAGCAGCCCATCCCCTGGGGACTCAACGAACACCGGGGAGCTGTTTTTT. Its translation is CASSPSPGDSTNTGELFF. Complete variable domain (other parts from reference TRBV7-2 and TRBJ2-2): GAGVSQSPSNKVTEKGKDVELRCDPISGHTALYWYRQSLGQGLEFLIYFQGNSAPDKSGLPSDRFSAERTGGSVSTLTIQRTQQEDSAVYLCASSPSPGDSTNTGELFFGEGSRLTVL.

V is TRBV6-2 or TRBV6-3 and J is TRBJ2-7; D is possibly TRBD2 (6 bases). This CDR3 is 16 amino acids long. The V and J ends lost 3 bases and 6 bases respectively, with 21 bases between them. The V gene's germline CDR1 is MNHEY and CDR2 SVGEGT. The CDR3 DNA reads TGTGCCAGCAGTTATGGTTGGTTAGCTGCGGGGCTCGAGCAGTACTTC. This gives the protein CASSYGWLAAGLEQYF.

CDR3: CASSESGKDAGGYTF. The CDR3 bases are TGTGCCAGCAGTGAATCCGGAAAGGATGCAGGGGGCTACACCTTC. The chain joins TRBV6-1 to TRBJ1-2; D is possibly TRBD1 (5 bases). Germline loops: CDR1 MNHNS, CDR2 SASEGT. The ends were cut back, 2 bases at V and 8 bases at J, with 18 bases in the middle. There are 15 residues in the CDR3.

V and J are TRBV5-1 and TRBJ1-2, with a tentative D call TRBD1 (6 bases). CDR1 is SGHRS, CDR2 YFSETQ, per germline. The CDR3 runs to 15 residues. Trimming pared 1 base from V and 8 bases from J, leaving 18 bases between. For the CDR3, the DNA is TGCGCCAGCAGCTTGTGGGCAGGGGAGGGTGGCGGCTACACCTTC. It encodes CASSLWAGEGGGYTF. The whole variable domain, filled in from reference TRBV5-1 and TRBJ1-2, reads KAGVTQTPRYLIKTRGQQVTLSCSPISGHRSVSWYQQTPGQGLQFLFEYFSETQRNKGNFPGRFSGRQFSNSRSEMNVSTLELGDSALYLCASSLWAGEGGGYTFGSGTRLTVV.

The V gene is TRBV15, the J gene TRBJ2-5; D might be TRBD1 (6 bases). Trimming took 0 bases from V and 5 from J, leaving 16 bases between them. Germline values: CDR1 LNHNV, CDR2 YYDKDF (reference sequence). This CDR3 region has 16 residues. This chain's CDR3 is CATSRDRQAAGETQYF. The CDR3 nucleotides read TGTGCCACCAGCAGAGATCGACAGGCGGCCGGGGAGACCCAGTACTTC.

The chain combines TRBV7-9 with TRBJ2-1; 11 bases agree with TRBD2. Germline V gene lookup returns CDR1 SEHNR and CDR2 FQNEAQ (reference sequence). The CDR3 runs 19 residues. The V segment lost 1 base and the J segment 0 bases; nucleotides outside the gene matches: 8. CDR3 loop: CASSLVRLAGLSSYNEQFF. DNA for the CDR3: TGTGCCAGCAGCTTAGTCAGACTAGCGGGGCTGAGCTCCTACAATGAGCAGTTCTTC.

For the CDR3, the DNA is TGTGCCAGCAGTCCTCAGGGGTCGGGCAATCAGCCCCAGCATTTT. It codes for CASSPQGSGNQPQHF. This rearrangement joins TRBV2 to TRBJ1-5; D is possibly TRBD1 (6 bases). Germline V gene data show CDR1 as SNHLY and CDR2 as FYNNEI. V lost 5 bases to trimming and J lost 2 bases, with 13 bases between them. CDR3 length equals 15 residues.

This chain links TRBV30 with TRBJ2-7; a possible D gene is TRBD1 (6 bases). This CDR3 has 12 residues. Per the germline V gene, CDR1 is GTSNPN and CDR2 is SVGIG (reference sequence). The V end was cut by 3 bases, the J end by 3 bases, with 9 bases between. The CDR3 nucleotides read TGTGCCTGGAGAGACAGGTTCTACGAGCAGTACTTC. The encoded protein is CAWRDRFYEQYF.

The sample holds a few counts of this clone. This chain connects TRBV15 to TRBJ1-1, with D unclear. CDR3 length equals 13 residues. The V and J ends lost 6 bases and 1 base respectively, with 9 bases between them. Germline CDR1 LNHNV, CDR2 YYDKDF (reference sequence). This chain's CDR3 is CATRRTQNTEAFF. In nucleotides, the CDR3 is TGTGCCACCAGACGGACTCAGAACACTGAAGCTTTCTTT.

V usage is TRBV6-5 and J usage is TRBJ1-4; D remains ambiguous. Looked up from germline, CDR1 is MNHEY and CDR2 is SVGAGI. V was shortened by 5 bases and J by 2 bases, with 12 bases between the two germline ends. The CDR3 extends over 15 amino acids. CDR3 nucleotides: TGTGCCAGCAGTCCGGGAAGTCTCACTAATGAAAAACTGTTTTTT. This sequence encodes CASSPGSLTNEKLFF.